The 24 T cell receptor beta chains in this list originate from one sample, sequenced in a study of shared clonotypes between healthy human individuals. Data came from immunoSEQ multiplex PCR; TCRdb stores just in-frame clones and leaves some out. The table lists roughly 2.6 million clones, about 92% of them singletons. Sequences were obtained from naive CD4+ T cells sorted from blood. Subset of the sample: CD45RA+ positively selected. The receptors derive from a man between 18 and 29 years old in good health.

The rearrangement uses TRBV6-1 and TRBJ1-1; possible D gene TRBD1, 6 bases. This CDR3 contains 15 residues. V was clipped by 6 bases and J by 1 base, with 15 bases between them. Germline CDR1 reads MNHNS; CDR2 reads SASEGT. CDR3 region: CASRAFRDKNTEAFF. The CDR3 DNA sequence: TGTGCCAGCAGGGCCTTCAGGGACAAGAACACTGAAGCTTTCTTT.

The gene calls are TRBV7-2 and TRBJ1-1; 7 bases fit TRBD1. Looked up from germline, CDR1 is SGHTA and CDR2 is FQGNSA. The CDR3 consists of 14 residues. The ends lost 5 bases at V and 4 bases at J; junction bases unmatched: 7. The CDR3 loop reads CASSVFQGGTEAFF. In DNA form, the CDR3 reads TGTGCCAGCAGCGTGTTTCAGGGGGGCACTGAAGCTTTCTTT.

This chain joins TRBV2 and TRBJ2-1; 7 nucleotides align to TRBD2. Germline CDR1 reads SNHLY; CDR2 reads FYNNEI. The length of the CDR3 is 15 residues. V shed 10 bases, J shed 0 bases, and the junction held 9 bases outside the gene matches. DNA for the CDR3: TGTGCCACCACCTTCACTAGCGACTCCTACAATGAGCAGTTCTTC. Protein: CATTFTSDSYNEQFF.

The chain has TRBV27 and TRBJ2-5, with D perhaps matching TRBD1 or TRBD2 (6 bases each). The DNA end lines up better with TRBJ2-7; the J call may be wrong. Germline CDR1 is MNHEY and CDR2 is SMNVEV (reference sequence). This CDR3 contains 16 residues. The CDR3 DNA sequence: TGTGCCAGCAGTTTTGAACAGGGTGGAGGGGCCTACGAGCAGTACTTC. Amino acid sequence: CASSFEQGGGAYEQYF.

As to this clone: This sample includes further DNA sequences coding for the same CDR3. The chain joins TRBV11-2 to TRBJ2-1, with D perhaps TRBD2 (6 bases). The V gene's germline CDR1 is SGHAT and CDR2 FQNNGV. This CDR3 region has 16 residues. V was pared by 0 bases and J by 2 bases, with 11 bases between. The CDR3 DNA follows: TGTGCCAGCAGCTTAGAGGGGCGGGGACCCTACAATGAGCAGTTCTTC. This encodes CASSLEGRGPYNEQFF.

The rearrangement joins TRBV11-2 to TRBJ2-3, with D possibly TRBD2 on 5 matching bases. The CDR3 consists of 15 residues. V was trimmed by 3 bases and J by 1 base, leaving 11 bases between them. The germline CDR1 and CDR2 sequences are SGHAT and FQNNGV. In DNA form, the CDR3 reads TGTGCCAGCAGCTTCGACTACTACCGCACAGATACGCAGTATTTT. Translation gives CASSFDYYRTDTQYF.

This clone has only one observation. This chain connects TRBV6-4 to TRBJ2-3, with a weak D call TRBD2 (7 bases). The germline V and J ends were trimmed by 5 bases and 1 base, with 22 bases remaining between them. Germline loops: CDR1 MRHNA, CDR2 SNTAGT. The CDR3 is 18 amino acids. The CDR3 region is CASSRGKAGLPGTDTQYF. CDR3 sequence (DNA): TGTGCCAGCAGTAGGGGGAAAGCGGGGCTGCCTGGCACAGATACGCAGTATTTT.

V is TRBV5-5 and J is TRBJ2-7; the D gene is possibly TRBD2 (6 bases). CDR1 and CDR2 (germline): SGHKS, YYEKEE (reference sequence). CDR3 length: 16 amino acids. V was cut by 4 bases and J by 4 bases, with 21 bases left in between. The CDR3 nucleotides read TGTGCCAGCAGCATACCCGTTGGGGAGGCGGGTTACGAGCAGTACTTC. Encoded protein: CASSIPVGEAGYEQYF. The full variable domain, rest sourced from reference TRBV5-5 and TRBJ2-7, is DAGVTQSPTHLIKTRGQQVTLRCSPISGHKSVSWYQQVLGQGPQFIFQYYEKEERGRGNFPDRFSARQFPNYSSELNVNALLLGDSALYLCASSIPVGEAGYEQYFGPGTRLTVT.

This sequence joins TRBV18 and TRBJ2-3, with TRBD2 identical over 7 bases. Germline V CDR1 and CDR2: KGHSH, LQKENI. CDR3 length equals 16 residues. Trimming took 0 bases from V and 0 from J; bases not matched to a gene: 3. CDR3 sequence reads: CASSPPAGASTDTQYF. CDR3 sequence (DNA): TGTGCCAGCTCACCACCGGCGGGAGCTAGCACAGATACGCAGTATTTT.

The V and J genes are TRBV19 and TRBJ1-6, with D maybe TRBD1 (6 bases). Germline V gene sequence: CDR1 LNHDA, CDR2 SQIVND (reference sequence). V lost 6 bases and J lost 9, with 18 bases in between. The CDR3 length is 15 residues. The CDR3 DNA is TGTGCCAGTAGGCTACAGGGTGAGAGGAGTTCACCCCTCCACTTT. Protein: CASRLQGERSSPLHF.

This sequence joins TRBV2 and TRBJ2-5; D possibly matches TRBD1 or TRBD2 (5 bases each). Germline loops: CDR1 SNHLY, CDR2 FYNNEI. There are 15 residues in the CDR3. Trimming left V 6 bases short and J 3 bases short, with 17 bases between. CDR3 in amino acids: CASRKREGREETQYF. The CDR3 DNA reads TGTGCCAGCAGGAAAAGAGAGGGGAGAGAAGAGACCCAGTACTTC.

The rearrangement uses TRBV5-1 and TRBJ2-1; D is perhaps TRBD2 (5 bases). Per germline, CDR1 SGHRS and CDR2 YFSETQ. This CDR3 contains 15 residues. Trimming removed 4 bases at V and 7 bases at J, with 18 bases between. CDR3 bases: TGCGCCAGCAGCCTAATACCGGGATCTTTTAATGAGCAGTTCTTC. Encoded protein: CASSLIPGSFNEQFF. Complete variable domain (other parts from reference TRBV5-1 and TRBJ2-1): KAGVTQTPRYLIKTRGQQVTLSCSPISGHRSVSWYQQTPGQGLQFLFEYFSETQRNKGNFPGRFSGRQFSNSRSEMNVSTLELGDSALYLCASSLIPGSFNEQFFGPGTRLTVL.

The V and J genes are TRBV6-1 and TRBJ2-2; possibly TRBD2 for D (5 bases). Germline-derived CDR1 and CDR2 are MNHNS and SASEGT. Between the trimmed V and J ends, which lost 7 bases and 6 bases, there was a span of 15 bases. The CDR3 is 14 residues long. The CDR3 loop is CASTRALFAGELFF. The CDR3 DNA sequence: TGTGCCAGCACGAGGGCCTTATTTGCCGGGGAGCTGTTTTTT.

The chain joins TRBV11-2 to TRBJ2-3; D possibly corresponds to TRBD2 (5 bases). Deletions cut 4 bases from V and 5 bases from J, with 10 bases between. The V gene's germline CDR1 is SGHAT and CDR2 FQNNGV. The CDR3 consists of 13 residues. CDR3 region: CASSSRTGDTQYF. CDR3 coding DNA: TGTGCCAGCAGCTCCCGGACTGGAGATACGCAGTATTTT.

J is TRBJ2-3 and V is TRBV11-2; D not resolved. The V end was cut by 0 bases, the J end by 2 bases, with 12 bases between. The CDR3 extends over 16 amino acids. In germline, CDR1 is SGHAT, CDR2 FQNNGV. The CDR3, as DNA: TGTGCCAGCAGCTTAGAAGGCGGCATACCCACAGATACGCAGTATTTT. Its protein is CASSLEGGIPTDTQYF.

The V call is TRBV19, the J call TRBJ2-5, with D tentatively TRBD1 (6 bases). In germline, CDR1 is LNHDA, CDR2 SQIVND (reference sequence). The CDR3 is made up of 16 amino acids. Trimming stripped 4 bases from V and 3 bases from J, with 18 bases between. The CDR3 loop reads CASSTITGTREETQYF. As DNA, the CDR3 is TGTGCCAGTAGTACAATTACCGGGACACGGGAAGAGACCCAGTACTTC.

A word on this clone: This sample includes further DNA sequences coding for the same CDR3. The CDR3 region is CAWCRGAGNTIYF. In DNA, the CDR3 is TGTGCCTGGTGTCGGGGGGCTGGAAACACCATATATTTT. V gene TRBV30 combines with J gene TRBJ1-3, with a possible D match to TRBD1 (5 bases). The CDR3 sequence is 13 residues long. With 5 bases removed from V and 2 bases from J, the gap between germline ends came to 10 bases. Germline CDR1 is GTSNPN and CDR2 is SVGIG (reference sequence).

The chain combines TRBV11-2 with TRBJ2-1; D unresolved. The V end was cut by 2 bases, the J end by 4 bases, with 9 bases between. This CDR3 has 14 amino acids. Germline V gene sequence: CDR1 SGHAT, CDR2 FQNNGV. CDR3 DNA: TGTGCCAGCAGCTTACCCCTAGTATACAATGAGCAGTTCTTC. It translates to CASSLPLVYNEQFF.

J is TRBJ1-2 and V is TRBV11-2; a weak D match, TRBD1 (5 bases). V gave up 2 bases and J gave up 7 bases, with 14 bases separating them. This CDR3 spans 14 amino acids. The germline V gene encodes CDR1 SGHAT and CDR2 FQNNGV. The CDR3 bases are TGTGCCAGCAGCTTAATAGGGGCTGGGGGTGGCTACACCTTC. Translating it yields CASSLIGAGGGYTF.

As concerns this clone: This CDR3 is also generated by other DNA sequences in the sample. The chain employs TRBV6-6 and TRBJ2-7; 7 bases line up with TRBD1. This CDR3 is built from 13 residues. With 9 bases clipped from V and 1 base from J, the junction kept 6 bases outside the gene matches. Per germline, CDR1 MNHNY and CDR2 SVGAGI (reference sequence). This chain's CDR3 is CASRGQASYEQYF. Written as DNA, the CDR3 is TGTGCCAGTCGAGGACAGGCGTCCTACGAGCAGTACTTC.

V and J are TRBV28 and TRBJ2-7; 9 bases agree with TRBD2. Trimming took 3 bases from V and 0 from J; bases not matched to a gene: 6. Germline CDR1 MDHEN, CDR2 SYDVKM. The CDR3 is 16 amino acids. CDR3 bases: TGTGCCAGCAGTTTCCCCCTAGCGGGGAGCTCCTACGAGCAGTACTTC. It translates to CASSFPLAGSSYEQYF.

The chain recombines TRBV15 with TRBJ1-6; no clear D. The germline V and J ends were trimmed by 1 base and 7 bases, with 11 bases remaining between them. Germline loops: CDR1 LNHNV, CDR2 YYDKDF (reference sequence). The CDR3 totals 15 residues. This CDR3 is CATSRGLNANSPLHF. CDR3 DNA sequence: TGTGCCACCAGCAGAGGCCTAAATGCGAATTCACCCCTCCACTTT.

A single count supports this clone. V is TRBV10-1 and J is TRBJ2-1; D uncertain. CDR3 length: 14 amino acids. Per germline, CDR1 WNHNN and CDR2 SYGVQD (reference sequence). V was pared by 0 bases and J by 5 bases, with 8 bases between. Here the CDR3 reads CASSESSADNEQFF. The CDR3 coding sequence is TGCGCCAGCAGTGAGTCGTCCGCGGACAATGAGCAGTTCTTC.

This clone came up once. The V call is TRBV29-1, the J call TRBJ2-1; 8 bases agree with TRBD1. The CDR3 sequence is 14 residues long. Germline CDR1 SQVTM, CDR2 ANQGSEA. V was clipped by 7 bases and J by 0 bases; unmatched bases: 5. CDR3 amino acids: CSAGQGHSYNEQFF. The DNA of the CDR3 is TGCAGCGCTGGACAGGGCCACTCCTACAATGAGCAGTTCTTC.